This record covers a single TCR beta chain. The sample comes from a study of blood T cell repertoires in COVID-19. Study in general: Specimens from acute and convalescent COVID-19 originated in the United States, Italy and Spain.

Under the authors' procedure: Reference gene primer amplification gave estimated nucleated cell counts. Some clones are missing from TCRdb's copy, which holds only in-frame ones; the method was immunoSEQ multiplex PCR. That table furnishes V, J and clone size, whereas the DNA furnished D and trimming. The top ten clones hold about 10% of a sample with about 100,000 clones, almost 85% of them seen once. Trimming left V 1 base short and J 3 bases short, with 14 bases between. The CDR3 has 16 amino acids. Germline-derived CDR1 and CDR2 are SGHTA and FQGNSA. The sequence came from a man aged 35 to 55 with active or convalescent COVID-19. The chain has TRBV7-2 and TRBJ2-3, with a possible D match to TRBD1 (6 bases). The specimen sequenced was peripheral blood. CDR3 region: CASSLGGLVSTDTQYF. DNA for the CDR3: TGTGCCAGCAGCTTAGGGGGGCTTGTATCGACAGATACGCAGTATTTT.